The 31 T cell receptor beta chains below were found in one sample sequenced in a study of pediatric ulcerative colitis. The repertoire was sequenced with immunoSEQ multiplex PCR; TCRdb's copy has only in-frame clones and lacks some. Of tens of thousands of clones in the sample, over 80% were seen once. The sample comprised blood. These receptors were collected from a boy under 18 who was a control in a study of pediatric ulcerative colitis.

Here the CDR3 reads CASSIGFSLMDTEAFF. Here the CDR3 DNA reads TGTGCCAGTAGTATAGGGTTTTCTTTAATGGACACTGAAGCTTTCTTT. V gene TRBV19 combines with J gene TRBJ1-1; D is undetermined. The V and J ends lost 1 base and 3 bases respectively, with 15 bases between them. Germline CDR1 LNHDA, CDR2 SQIVND (reference sequence). The CDR3 runs 16 residues. Looking up the rest from reference TRBV19 and TRBJ1-1 gives the full variable domain: DGGITQSPKYLFRKEGQNVTLSCEQNLNHDAMYWYRQDPGQGLRLIYYSQIVNDFQKGDIAEGYSVSREKKESFPLTVTSAQKNPTAFYLCASSIGFSLMDTEAFFGQGTRLTVV.

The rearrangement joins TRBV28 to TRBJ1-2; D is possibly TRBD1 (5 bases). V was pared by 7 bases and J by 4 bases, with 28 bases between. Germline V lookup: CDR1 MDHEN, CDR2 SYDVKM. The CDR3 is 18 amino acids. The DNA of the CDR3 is TGTGCCAGCATAAATTATTTCAGGGTCAAGGTGCCGAGCTATGGCTACACCTTC. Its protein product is CASINYFRVKVPSYGYTF.

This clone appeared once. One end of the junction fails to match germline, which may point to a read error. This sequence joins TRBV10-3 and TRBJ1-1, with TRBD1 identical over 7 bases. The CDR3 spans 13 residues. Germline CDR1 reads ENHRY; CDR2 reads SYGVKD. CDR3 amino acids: CASSYRGHTEAFF. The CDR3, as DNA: TGTGCCAGCAGTTACAGGGGACACACTGAAGCTTTCTTT.

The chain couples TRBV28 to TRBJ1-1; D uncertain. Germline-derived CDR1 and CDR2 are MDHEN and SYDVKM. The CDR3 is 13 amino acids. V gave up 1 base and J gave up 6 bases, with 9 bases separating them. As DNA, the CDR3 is TGTGCCAGCAGTTTATTGACGGCGTCTGAAGCTTTCTTT. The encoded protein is CASSLLTASEAFF.

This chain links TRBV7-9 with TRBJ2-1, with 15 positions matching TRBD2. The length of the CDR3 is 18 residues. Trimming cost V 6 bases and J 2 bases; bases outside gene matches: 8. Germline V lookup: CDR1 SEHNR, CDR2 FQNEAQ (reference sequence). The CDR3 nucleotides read TGTGCCAGCAGACCCGGGACTAGCGGGAGGTTTCCCTACAATGAGCAGTTCTTC. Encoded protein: CASRPGTSGRFPYNEQFF.

CDR3 nucleotide sequence: TGTGCCAGCAGTGGGCCGTTATCCGACAGGACAGCATACTTCTTC. Encoded protein: CASSGPLSDRTAYFF. J is TRBJ2-1 and V is TRBV6-1; tentatively, D is TRBD1 (6 bases). V lost 4 bases and J lost 16, with 26 bases in between. CDR3 length: 15 amino acids. From germline, CDR1 is MNHNS and CDR2 SASEGT.

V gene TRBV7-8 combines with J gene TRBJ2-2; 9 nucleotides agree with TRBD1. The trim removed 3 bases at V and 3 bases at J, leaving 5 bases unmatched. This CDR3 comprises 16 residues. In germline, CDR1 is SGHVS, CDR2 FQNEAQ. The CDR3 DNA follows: TGTGCCAGCAGCTTGACACAGGGGGCCGACACCGGGGAGCTGTTTTTT. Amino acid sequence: CASSLTQGADTGELFF.

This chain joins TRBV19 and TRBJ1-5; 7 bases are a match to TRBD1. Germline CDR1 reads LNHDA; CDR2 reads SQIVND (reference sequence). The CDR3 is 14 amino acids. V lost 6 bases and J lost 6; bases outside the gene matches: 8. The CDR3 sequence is CASSLSTGVQPQHF. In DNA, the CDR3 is TGTGCCAGTAGCCTATCAACAGGGGTTCAGCCCCAGCATTTT.

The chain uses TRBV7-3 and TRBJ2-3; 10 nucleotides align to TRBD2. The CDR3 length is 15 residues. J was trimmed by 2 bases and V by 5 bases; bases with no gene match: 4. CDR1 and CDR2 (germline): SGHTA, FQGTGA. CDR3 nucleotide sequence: TGTGCCAGCAGCGCAGCGGGGGGGGCCACAGATACGCAGTATTTT. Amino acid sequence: CASSAAGGATDTQYF.

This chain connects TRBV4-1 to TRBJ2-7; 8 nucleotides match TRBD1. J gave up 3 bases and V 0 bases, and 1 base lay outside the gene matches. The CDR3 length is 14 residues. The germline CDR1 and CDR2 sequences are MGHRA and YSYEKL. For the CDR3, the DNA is TGCGCCAGCAGCCAAGACAGGGGGCTCTACGAGCAGTACTTC. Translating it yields CASSQDRGLYEQYF.

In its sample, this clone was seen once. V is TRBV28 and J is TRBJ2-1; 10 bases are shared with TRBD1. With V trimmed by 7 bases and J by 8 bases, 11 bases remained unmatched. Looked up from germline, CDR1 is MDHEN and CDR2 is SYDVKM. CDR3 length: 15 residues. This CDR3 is CASTIGQGETDEQFF. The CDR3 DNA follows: TGTGCCAGCACAATCGGACAGGGGGAAACGGATGAGCAGTTCTTC.

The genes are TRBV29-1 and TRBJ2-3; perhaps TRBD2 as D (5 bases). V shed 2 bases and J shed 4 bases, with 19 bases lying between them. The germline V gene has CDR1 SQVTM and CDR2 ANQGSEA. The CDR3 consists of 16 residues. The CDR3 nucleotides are TGCAGCGTTGAAAATCCTTCCGGGGAAGAGGCAGATACGCAGTATTTT. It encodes CSVENPSGEEADTQYF.

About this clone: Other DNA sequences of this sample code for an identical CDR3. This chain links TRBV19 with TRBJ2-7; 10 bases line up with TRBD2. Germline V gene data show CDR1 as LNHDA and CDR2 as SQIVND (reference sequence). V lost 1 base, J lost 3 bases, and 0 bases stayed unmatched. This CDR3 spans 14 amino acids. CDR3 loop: CASSIASGSYEQYF. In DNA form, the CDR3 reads TGTGCCAGTAGTATAGCTAGCGGGAGCTACGAGCAGTACTTC.

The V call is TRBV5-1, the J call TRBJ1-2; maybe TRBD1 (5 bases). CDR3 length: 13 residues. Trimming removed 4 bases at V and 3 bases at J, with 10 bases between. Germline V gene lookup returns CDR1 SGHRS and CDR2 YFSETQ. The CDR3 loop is CASSLDRDYGYTF. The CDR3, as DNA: TGCGCCAGCAGCCTAGACAGAGACTATGGCTACACCTTC.

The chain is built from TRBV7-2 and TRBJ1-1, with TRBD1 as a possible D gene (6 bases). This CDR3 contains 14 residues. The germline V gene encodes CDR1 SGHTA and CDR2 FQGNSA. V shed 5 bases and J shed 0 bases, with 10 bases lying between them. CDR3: CASSGGAMNTEAFF. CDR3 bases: TGTGCCAGCAGCGGGGGCGCGATGAACACTGAAGCTTTCTTT.

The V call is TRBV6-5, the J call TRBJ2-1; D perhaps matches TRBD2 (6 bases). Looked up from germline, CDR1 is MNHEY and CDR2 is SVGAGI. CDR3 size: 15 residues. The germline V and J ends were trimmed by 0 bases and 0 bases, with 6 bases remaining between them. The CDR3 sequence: CASSYSGSSYNEQFF. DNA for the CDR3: TGTGCCAGCAGTTACTCCGGGAGCTCCTACAATGAGCAGTTCTTC.

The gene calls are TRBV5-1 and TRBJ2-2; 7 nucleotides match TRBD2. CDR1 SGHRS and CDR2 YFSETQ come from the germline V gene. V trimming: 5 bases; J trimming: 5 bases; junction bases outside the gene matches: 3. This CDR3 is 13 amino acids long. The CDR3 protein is CASRPGGTGELFF. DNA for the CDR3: TGCGCCAGCAGACCCGGGGGGACCGGGGAGCTGTTTTTT.

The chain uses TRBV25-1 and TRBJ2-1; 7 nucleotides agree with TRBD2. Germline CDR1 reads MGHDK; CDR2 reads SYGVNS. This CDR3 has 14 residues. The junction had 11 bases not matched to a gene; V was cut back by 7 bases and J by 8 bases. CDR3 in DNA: TGTGCCAGCACCGGAGCGTTTGGGGGGGATGAGCAGTTCTTC. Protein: CASTGAFGGDEQFF.

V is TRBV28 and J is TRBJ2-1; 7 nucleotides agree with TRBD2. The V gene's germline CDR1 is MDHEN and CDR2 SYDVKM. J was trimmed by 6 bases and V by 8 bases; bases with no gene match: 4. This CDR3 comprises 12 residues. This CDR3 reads CASGRAVNEQFF. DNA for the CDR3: TGTGCCAGCGGGAGGGCCGTCAATGAGCAGTTCTTC.

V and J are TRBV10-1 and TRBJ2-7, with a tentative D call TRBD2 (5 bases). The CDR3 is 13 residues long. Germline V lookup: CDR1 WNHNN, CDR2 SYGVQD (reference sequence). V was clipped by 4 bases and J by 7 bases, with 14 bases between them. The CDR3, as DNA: TGCGCCAGCAGTGGGAGTAGCGCCGGAGAGCAGTACTTC. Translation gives CASSGSSAGEQYF.

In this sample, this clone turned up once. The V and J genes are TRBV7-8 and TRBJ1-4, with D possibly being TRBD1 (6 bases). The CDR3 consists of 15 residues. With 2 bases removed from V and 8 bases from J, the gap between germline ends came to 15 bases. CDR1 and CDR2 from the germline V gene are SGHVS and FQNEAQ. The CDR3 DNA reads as TGTGCCAGCAGCTTATTGGGGGCGCGAGAAGAAAAACTGTTTTTT. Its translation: CASSLLGAREEKLFF.

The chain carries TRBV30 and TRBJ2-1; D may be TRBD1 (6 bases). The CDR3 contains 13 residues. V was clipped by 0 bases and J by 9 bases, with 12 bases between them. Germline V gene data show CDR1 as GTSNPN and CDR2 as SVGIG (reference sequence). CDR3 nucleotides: TGTGCCTGGAGTGTTAAGTGGGACATTGAGCAGTTCTTC. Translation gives CAWSVKWDIEQFF.

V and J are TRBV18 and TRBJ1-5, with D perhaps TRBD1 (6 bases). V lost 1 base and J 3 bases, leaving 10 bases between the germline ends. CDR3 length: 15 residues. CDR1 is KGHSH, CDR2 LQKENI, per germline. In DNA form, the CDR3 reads TGTGCCAGCTCACCACAACAGGGCCCCAATCAGCCCCAGCATTTT. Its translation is CASSPQQGPNQPQHF.

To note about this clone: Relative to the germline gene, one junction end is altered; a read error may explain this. Written as DNA, the CDR3 is TGCGCCAGCCGCCATCCGGCTAGCGGGAGTAATGAGCAGTTCTTC. Encoded protein: CASRHPASGSNEQFF. The chain employs TRBV4-1 and TRBJ2-1; 10 positions match TRBD2. This CDR3 comprises 15 residues. Germline V CDR1 and CDR2: MGHRA, YSYEKL.

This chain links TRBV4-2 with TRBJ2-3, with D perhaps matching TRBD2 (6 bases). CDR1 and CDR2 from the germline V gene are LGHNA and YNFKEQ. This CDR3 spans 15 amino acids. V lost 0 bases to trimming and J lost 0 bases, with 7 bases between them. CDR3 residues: CASSQEAGSTDTQYF. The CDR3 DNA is TGTGCCAGCAGCCAAGAGGCGGGGAGCACAGATACGCAGTATTTT.

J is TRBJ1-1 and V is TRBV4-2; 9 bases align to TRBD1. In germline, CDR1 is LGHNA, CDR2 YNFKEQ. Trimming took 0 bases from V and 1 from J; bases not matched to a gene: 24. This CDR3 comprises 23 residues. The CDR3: CASSQDLQTRGQGREGANTEAFF. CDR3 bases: TGTGCCAGCAGCCAAGATCTACAAACAAGGGGACAGGGCCGTGAGGGGGCGAACACTGAAGCTTTCTTT.

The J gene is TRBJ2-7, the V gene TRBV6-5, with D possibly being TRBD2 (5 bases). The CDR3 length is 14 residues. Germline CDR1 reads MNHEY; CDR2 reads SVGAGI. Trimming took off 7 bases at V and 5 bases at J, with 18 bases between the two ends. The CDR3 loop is CASTERAEAHEQYF. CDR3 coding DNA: TGTGCCAGCACTGAGAGGGCGGAAGCCCACGAGCAGTACTTC.

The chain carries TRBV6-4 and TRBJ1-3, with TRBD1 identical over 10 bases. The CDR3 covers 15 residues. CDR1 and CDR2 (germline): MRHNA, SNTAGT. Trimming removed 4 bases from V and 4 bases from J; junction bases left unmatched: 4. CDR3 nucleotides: TGTGCCAGCAGTGCCGGGACAGGGGAAGGAAACACCATATATTTT. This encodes CASSAGTGEGNTIYF.

The CDR3 sequence: CASSVGEGMGNQPQHF. The CDR3 DNA is TGTGCCAGCAGCGTAGGGGAGGGAATGGGCAATCAGCCCCAGCATTTT. The chain recombines TRBV9 with TRBJ1-5, with unresolved D. V was shortened by 0 bases and J by 2 bases, with 12 bases between the two germline ends. There are 16 residues in the CDR3. Germline values: CDR1 SGDLS, CDR2 YYNGEE. The full variable domain, in which reference TRBV9 and TRBJ1-5 provide the parts outside the CDR3, is DSGVTQTPKHLITATGQRVTLRCSPRSGDLSVYWYQQSLDQGLQFLIQYYNGEERAKGNILERFSAQQFPDLHSELNLSSLELGDSALYFCASSVGEGMGNQPQHFGDGTRLSIL.

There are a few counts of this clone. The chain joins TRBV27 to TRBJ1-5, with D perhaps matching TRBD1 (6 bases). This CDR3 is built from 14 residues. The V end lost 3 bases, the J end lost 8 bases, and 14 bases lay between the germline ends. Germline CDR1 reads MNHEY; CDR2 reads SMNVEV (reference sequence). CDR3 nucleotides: TGTGCCAGCAGTTTGGTGCAGGGGTTGGAGCCCCAGCATTTT. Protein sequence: CASSLVQGLEPQHF.

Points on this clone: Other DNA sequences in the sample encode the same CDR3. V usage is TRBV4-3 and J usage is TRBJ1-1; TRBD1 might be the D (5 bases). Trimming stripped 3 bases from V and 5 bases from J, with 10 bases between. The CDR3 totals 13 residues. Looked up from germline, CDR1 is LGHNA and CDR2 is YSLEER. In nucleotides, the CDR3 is TGCGCCAGCAGCCAGAGCCGGGGGACTGAAGCTTTCTTT. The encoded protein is CASSQSRGTEAFF.